The 7 T cell receptor beta chains reported below all come from one sample, sequenced in a study of T cells after yellow fever vaccination. TCRdb fed the 5' RACE reads into MiXCR, producing one record per CDR3 protein. This table has 400,000 to 450,000 distinct CDR3 sequences, 18% appearing once. The starting material was PBMCs, obtained before the yellow fever booster vaccination. These receptors were obtained from a man aged 18 to 29 who received the YFV17D yellow fever vaccine.

This clonotype was detected only a few times. V and J are TRBV5-5 and TRBJ1-6, with 9 bases fitting TRBD1. This CDR3 is built from 20 residues. Trimming cost V 1 base and J 2 bases; bases outside gene matches: 13. Germline assignment: CDR1 SGHKS and CDR2 YYEKEE (reference sequence). This CDR3 reads CASSLLPGTGRRTYNSPLHF. The CDR3 DNA reads TGTGCCAGCAGCTTGCTTCCCGGGACAGGGCGTCGTACCTATAATTCACCCCTCCACTTT. Full variable domain (rest looked up from reference TRBV5-5 and TRBJ1-6): DAGVTQSPTHLIKTRGQQVTLRCSPISGHKSVSWYQQVLGQGPQFIFQYYEKEERGRGNFPDRFSARQFPNYSSELNVNALLLGDSALYLCASSLLPGTGRRTYNSPLHFGNGTRLTVT.

The chain joins TRBV25-1 to TRBJ1-2; maybe TRBD1 (6 bases). Trimming took off 2 bases at V and 8 bases at J, with 18 bases between the two ends. The germline CDR1 and CDR2 sequences are MGHDK and SYGVNS. CDR3 length: 15 residues. The CDR3 loop is CASSELGAGEHGYTF. The CDR3, as DNA: TGTGCCAGCAGTGAACTTGGGGCAGGGGAACACGGCTACACCTTC.

In its sample, this clonotype was seen a few times. The chain recombines TRBV4-3 with TRBJ2-7; TRBD1 agrees at 8 bases. Trimming cost V 3 bases and J 2 bases; bases outside gene matches: 3. Germline V gene sequence: CDR1 LGHNA, CDR2 YSLEER. The CDR3 spans 14 residues. DNA for the CDR3: TGCGCCAGCAGCCATAGGGACAGGCCCTACGAGCAGTACGTC. This codes for CASSHRDRPYEQYV.

The V gene is TRBV7-2, the J gene TRBJ2-7; D gene ambiguous. CDR1 and CDR2 (germline): SGHTA, FQGNSA. V was trimmed by 1 base and J by 4 bases, leaving 11 bases between them. This CDR3 region has 14 residues. The DNA for the CDR3 is TGTGCCAGCAGCTTAGGGGGTATTCGGTACGAGCAGTACTTC. This sequence encodes CASSLGGIRYEQYF.

Only a few counts were recorded for this clonotype. V usage is TRBV9 and J usage is TRBJ1-1, with a possible D match to TRBD1 (5 bases). Trimming left V 0 bases short and J 7 bases short, with 16 bases between. The CDR3 runs to 15 residues. Per the germline V gene, CDR1 is SGDLS and CDR2 is YYNGEE. CDR3 bases: TGTGCCAGCAGCGTAGCCCCAGGAGGGCAGGGTGAAGCTTTCTTT. It codes for CASSVAPGGQGEAFF. The whole variable domain, remainder taken from reference TRBV9 and TRBJ1-1, is DSGVTQTPKHLITATGQRVTLRCSPRSGDLSVYWYQQSLDQGLQFLIQYYNGEERAKGNILERFSAQQFPDLHSELNLSSLELGDSALYFCASSVAPGGQGEAFFGQGTRLTVV.

This chain links TRBV9 with TRBJ1-5; D is uncertain. V gave up 0 bases and J gave up 0 bases, with 7 bases separating them. The germline V gene encodes CDR1 SGDLS and CDR2 YYNGEE. The CDR3 has 15 residues. The CDR3 is CASSVEGNSNQPQHF. In nucleotides, the CDR3 is TGTGCCAGCAGCGTAGAGGGTAATAGCAATCAGCCCCAGCATTTT.

This clonotype came up a few times. This sequence joins TRBV29-1 and TRBJ1-3, with D possibly matching TRBD1 (5 bases). Trimming shortened V by 1 base and J by 0 bases, and 10 bases separated the two germline ends. The CDR3 is 15 amino acids. Germline CDR1 and CDR2: SQVTM and ANQGSEA. The CDR3 is CSVEAQDISGNTIYF. CDR3 coding DNA: TGCAGCGTTGAAGCCCAGGACATCTCTGGAAACACCATATATTTT.